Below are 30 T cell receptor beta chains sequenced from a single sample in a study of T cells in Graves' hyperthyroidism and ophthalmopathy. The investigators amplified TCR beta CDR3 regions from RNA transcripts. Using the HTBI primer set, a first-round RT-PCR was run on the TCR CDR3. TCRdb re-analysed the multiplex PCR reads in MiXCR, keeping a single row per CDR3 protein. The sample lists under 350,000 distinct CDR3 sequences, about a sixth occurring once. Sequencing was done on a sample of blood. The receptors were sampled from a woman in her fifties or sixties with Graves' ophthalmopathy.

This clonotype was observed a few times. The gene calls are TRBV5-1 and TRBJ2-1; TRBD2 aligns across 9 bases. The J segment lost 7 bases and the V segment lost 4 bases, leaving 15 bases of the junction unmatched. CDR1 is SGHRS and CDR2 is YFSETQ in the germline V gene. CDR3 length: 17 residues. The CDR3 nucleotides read TGCGCCAGCAGCCGTAGCGGGAGCGGGAGAGTGGGGAATGAGCAGTTCTTC. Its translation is CASSRSGSGRVGNEQFF. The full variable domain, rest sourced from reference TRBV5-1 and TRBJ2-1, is KAGVTQTPRYLIKTRGQQVTLSCSPISGHRSVSWYQQTPGQGLQFLFEYFSETQRNKGNFPGRFSGRQFSNSRSEMNVSTLELGDSALYLCASSRSGSGRVGNEQFFGPGTRLTVL.

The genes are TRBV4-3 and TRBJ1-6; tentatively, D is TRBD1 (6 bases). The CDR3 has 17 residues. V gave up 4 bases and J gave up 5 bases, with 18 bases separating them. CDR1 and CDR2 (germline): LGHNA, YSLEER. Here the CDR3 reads CASSPVSTGHNNSPLHF. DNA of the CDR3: TGCGCCAGCAGCCCCGTAAGCACGGGACACAATAATTCACCCCTCCACTTT.

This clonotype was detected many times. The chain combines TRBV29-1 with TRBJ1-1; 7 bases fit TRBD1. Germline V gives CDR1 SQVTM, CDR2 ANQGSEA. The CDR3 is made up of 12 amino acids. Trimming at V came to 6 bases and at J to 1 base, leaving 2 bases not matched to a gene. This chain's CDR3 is CSVGTANTEAFF. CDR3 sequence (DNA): TGCAGCGTCGGGACAGCGAACACTGAAGCTTTCTTT.

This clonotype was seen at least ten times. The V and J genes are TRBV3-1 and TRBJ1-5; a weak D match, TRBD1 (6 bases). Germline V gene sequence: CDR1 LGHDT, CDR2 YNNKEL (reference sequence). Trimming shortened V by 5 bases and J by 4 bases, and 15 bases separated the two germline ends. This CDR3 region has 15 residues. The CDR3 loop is CASSTRDTNNQPQHF. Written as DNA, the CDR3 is TGTGCCAGCAGCACCCGGGACACGAATAATCAGCCCCAGCATTTT.

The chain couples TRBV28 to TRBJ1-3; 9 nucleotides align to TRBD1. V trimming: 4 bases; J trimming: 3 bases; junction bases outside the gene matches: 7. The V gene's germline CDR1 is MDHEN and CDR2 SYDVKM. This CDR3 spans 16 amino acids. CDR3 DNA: TGTGCCAGCAGTTCCCCCGGGACAGGGTTTGGAAACACCATATATTTT. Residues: CASSSPGTGFGNTIYF.

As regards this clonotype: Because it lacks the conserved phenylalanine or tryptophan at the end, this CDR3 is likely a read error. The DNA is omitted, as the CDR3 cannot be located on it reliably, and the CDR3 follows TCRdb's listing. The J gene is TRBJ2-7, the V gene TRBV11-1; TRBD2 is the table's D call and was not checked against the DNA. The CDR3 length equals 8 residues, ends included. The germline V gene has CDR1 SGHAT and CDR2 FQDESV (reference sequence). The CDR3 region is CASSPDAG.

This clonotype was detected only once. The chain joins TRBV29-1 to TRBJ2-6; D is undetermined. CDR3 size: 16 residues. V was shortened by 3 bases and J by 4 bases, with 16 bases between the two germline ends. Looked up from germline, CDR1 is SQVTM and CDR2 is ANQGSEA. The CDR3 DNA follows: TGCAGCGTTGAGAGTTTGGGGATCTCCGGGGCCAACGTCCTGACTTTC. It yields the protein CSVESLGISGANVLTF. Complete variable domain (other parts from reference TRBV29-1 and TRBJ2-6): SAVISQKPSRDICQRGTSLTIQCQVDSQVTMMFWYRQQPGQSLTLIATANQGSEATYESGFVIDKFPISRPNLTFSTLTVSNMSPEDSSIYLCSVESLGISGANVLTFGAGSRLTVL.

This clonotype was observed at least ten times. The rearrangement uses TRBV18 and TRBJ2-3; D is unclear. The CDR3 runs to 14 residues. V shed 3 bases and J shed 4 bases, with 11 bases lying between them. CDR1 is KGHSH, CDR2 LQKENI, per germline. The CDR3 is CASSPRTLPDTQYF. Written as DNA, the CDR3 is TGTGCCAGCTCACCCCGCACACTCCCAGATACGCAGTATTTT.

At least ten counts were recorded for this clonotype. The DNA for the CDR3 is TGTGCCATCAATGAAGCTCCCTTCGGGGAAGCTTTCTTT. Its protein product is CAINEAPFGEAFF. The J gene is TRBJ1-1, the V gene TRBV10-3; D gene uncertain. CDR1 is ENHRY, CDR2 SYGVKD, per germline. Trimming shortened V by 7 bases and J by 8 bases, and 17 bases separated the two germline ends. This CDR3 region has 13 residues.

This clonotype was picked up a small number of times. CDR3 sequence (DNA): TGTGCCAGCAGCCAAGATGCCGGTAGCATGAATGAGCAGTTCTTC. Its translation: CASSQDAGSMNEQFF. This chain connects TRBV14 to TRBJ2-1; D is unclear. V was cut by 0 bases and J by 7 bases, with 13 bases left in between. CDR1 is SGHDN and CDR2 is FVKESK in the germline V gene. The CDR3 length is 15 residues.

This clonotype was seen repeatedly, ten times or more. The CDR3 bases are TGTGCCAGCAGTATACGAAACAGTTACGTACTCACCGGGGAGCTGTTTTTT. Its protein product is CASSIRNSYVLTGELFF. V is TRBV28 and J is TRBJ2-2, with D hard to call. Germline V lookup: CDR1 MDHEN, CDR2 SYDVKM. The ends were cut back, 5 bases at V and 4 bases at J, with 20 bases in the middle. This CDR3 is built from 17 residues. Using reference TRBV28 and TRBJ2-2 for the parts outside the CDR3, the full variable domain is DVKVTQSSRYLVKRTGEKVFLECVQDMDHENMFWYRQDPGLGLRLIYFSYDVKMKEKGDIPEGYSVSREKKERFSLILESASTNQTSMYLCASSIRNSYVLTGELFFGEGSRLTVL.

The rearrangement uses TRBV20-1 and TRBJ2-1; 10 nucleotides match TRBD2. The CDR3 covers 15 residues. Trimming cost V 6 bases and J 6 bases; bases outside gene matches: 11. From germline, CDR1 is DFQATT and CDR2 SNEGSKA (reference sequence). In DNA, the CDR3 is TGCAGTGCGAAGAAATCAGCGGGGGGGGGCAATGAGCAGTTCTTC. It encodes CSAKKSAGGGNEQFF.

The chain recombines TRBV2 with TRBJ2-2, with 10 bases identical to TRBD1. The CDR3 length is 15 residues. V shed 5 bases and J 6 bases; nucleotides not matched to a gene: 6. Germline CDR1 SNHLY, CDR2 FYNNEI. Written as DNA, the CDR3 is TGTGCCAGCAGTCTGACAGGGGGCCCGGCCGGGGAGCTGTTTTTT. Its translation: CASSLTGGPAGELFF.

In DNA form, the CDR3 reads TGTGCCAGCAGTGCCCTCATTGCAACTAATGAAAAACTGTTTTTT. Translation: CASSALIATNEKLFF. J is TRBJ1-4 and V is TRBV6-1; no reliable D call. V was pared by 4 bases and J by 0 bases, with 9 bases between. The CDR3 consists of 15 residues. Germline CDR1 reads MNHNS; CDR2 reads SASEGT.

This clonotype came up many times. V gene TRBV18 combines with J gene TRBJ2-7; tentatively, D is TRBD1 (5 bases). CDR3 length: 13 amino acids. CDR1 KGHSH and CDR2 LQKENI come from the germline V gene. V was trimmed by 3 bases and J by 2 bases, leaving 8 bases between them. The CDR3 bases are TGTGCCAGCTCACCGCCGACAGCCTACGAGCAGTACTTC. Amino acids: CASSPPTAYEQYF.

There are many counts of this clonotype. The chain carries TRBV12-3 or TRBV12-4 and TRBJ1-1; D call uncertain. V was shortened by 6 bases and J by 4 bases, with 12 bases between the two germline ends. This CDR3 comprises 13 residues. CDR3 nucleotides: TGTGCCAGCAGGGGATTATTAGGCACTGAAGCTTTCTTT. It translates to CASRGLLGTEAFF.

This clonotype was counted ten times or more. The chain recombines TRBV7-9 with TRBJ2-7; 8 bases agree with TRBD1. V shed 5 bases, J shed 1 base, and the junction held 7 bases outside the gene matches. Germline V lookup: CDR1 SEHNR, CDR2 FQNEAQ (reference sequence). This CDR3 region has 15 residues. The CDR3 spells CASSLNRGESYEQYF. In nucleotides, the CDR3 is TGTGCCAGCAGCCTTAACAGGGGGGAATCCTACGAGCAGTACTTC.

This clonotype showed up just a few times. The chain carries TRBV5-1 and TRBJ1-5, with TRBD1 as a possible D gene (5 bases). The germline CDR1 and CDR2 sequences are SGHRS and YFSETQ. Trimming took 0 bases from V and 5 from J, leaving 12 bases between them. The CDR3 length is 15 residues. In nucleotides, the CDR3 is TGCGCCAGCAGCTTGGGTGGGGGTTCCTATCAGCCCCAGCATTTT. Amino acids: CASSLGGGSYQPQHF.

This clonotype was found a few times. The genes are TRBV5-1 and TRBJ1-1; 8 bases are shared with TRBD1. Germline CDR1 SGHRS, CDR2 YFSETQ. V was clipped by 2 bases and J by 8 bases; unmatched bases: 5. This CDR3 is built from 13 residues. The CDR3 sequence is CASSFGQGWEAFF. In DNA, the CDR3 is TGCGCCAGCAGCTTTGGACAGGGCTGGGAAGCTTTCTTT.

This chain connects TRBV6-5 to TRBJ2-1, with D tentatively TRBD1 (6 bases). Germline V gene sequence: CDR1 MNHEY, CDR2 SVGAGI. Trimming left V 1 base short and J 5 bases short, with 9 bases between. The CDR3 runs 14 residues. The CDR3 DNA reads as TGTGCCAGCAGTTACTGGGGGCGAAACAATGAGCAGTTCTTC. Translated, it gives CASSYWGRNNEQFF.

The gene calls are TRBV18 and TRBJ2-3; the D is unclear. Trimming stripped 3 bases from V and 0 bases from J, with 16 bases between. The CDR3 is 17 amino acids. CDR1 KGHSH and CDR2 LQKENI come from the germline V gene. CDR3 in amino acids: CASSPFKEKTSTDTQYF. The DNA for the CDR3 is TGTGCCAGCTCACCCTTCAAAGAGAAAACTAGCACAGATACGCAGTATTTT.

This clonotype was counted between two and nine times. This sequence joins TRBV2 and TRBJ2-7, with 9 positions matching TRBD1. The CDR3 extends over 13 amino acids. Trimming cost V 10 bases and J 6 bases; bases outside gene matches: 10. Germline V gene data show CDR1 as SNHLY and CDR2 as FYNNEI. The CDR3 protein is CATRQGGVREQYF. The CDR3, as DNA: TGTGCCACCCGACAGGGGGGGGTGCGCGAGCAGTACTTC.

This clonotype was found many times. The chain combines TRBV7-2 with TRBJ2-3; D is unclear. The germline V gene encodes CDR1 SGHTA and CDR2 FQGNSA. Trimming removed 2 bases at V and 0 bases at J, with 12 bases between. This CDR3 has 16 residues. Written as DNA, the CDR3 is TGTGCCAGCAGCTTATATGGGGATATCAGCACAGATACGCAGTATTTT. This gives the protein CASSLYGDISTDTQYF.

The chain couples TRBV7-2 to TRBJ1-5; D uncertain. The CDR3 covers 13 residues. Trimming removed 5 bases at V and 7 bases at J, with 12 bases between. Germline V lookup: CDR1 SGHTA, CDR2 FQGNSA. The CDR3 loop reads CASSRDMAQPQHF. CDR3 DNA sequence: TGTGCCAGCAGCCGTGACATGGCCCAGCCCCAGCATTTT. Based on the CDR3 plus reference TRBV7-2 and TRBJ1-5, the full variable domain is GAGVSQSPSNKVTEKGKDVELRCDPISGHTALYWYRQSLGQGLEFLIYFQGNSAPDKSGLPSDRFSAERTGGSVSTLTIQRTQQEDSAVYLCASSRDMAQPQHFGDGTRLSIL.

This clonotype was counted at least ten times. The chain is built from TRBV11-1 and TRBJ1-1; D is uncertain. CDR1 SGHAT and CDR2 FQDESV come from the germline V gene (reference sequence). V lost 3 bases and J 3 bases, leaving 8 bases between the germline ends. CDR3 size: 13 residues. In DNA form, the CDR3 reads TGTGCCAGCAGCTTTGAGGGTGACACTGAAGCTTTCTTT. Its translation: CASSFEGDTEAFF.

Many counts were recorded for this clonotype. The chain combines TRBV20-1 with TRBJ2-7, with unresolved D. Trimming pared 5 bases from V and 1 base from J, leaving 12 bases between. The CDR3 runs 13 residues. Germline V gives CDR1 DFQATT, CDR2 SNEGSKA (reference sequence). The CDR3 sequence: CSARKAGSYEQYF. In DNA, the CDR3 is TGCAGTGCTCGGAAGGCCGGGTCCTACGAGCAGTACTTC.

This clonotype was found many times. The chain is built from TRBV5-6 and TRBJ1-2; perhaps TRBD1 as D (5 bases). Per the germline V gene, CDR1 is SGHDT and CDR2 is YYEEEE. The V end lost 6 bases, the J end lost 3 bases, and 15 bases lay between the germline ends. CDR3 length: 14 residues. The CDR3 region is CASNPDRVDYGYTF. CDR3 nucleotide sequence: TGTGCCAGCAATCCCGACAGAGTGGACTATGGCTACACCTTC.

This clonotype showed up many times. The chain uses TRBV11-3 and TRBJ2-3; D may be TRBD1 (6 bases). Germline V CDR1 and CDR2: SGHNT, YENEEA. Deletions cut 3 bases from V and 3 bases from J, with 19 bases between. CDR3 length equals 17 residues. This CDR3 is CASSFRDTGGRTDTQYF. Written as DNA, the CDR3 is TGTGCCAGCAGCTTCCGGGACACGGGCGGCCGGACAGATACGCAGTATTTT.

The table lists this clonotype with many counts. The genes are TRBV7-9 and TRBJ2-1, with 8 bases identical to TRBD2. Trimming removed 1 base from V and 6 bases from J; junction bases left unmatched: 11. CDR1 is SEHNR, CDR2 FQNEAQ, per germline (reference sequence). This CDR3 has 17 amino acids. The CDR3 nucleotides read TGTGCCAGCAGCTTAGAAGGGACTAGTATGGGGGGCAATGAGCAGTTCTTC. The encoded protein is CASSLEGTSMGGNEQFF.

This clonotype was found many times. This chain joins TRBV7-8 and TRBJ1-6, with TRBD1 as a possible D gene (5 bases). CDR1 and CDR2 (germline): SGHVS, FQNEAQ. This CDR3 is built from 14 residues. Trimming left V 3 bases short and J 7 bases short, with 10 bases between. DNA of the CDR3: TGTGCCAGCAGCTTTCCGGGGGGAAATTCACCCCTCCACTTT. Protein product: CASSFPGGNSPLHF.